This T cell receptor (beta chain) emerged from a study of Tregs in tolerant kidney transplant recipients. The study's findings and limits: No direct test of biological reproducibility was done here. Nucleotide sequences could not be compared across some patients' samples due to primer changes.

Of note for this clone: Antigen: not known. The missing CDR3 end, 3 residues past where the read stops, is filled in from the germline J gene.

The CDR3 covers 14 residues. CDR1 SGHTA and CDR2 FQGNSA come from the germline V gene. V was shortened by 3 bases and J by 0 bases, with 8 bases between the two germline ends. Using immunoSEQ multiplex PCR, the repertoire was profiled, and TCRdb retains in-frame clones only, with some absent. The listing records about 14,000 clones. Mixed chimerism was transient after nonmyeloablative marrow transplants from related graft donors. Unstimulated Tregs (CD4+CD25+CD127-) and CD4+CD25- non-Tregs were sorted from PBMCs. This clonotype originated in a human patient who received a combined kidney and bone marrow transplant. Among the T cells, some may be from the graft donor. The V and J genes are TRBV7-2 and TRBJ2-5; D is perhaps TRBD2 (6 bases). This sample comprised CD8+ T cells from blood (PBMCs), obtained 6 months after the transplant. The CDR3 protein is CASSLGGNQETQYF. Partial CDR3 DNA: TGTGCCAGCAGCTTGGGCGGGAACCAAGAGACC.